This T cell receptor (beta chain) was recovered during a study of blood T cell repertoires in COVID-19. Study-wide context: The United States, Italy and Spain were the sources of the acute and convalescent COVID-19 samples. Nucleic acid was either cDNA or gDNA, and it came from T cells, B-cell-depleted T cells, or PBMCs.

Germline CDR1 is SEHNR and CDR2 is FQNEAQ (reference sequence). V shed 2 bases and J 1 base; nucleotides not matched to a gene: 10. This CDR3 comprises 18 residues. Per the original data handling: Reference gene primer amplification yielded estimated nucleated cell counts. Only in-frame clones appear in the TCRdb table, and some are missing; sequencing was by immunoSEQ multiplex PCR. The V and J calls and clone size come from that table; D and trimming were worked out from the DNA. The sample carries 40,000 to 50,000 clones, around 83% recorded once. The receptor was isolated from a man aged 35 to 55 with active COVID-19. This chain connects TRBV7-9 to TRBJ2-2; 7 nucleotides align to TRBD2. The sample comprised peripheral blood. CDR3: CASSLPYKTSENTGELFF. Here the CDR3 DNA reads TGTGCCAGCAGCTTACCCTACAAAACTAGCGAGAACACCGGGGAGCTGTTTTTT.